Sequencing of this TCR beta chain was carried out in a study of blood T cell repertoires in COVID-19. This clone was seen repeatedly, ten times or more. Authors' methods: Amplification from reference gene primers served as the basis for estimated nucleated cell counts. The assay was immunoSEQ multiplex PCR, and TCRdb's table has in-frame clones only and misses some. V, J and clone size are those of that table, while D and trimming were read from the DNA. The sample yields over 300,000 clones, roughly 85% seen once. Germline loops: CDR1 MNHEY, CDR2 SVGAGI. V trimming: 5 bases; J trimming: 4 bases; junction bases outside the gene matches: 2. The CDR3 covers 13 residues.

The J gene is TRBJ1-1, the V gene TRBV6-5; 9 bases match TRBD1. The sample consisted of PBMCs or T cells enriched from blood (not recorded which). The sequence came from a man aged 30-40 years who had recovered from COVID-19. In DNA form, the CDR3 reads TGTGCCAGCAGTATGACAGGGGGCACTGAAGCTTTCTTT. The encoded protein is CASSMTGGTEAFF.